Included here is one TCR beta chain sequence, with context. Its target is unknown. This specimen belongs to a study of graft-versus-host responses after intestinal transplantation. The overall study: Recipients obtained multivisceral, liver-intestinal, or isolated intestinal transplants. Anti-thymocyte globulin was used for induction in all recipients, who then took tacrolimus and steroids for 3 to 4 years.

From germline, CDR1 is SEHNR and CDR2 FQNEAQ (reference sequence). The V gene lost 11 bases and the J gene lost 8 bases, with 11 bases spanning the gap. This CDR3 has 10 residues. Profiling relied on immunoSEQ multiplex PCR, and the TCRdb table lists in-frame clones only, not all of them. The table lists approximately 78,000 clones, roughly 91% of them singletons, with around 7.8% in the top ten. Broader study findings: GvH clones occurred in recipient marrow; some first appeared in ileum or blood. HvG clone declines early post-transplant were associated with peak circulating GvH levels.

The starting material was unstimulated CD8+ T cells sorted from spleen or lymph node cells, obtained before transplant. The rearrangement links TRBV7-9 to TRBJ2-3; tentatively, D is TRBD1 (5 bases). This receptor was obtained from a human donor who was the organ donor for an intestinal transplant. CDR3 protein: CALFQGTQYF. In DNA form, the CDR3 reads TGTGCCCTTTTTCAGGGTACGCAGTATTTT.